This is a list of T cell receptor beta chains from one sample in a study of beta chain features in type 1 diabetes. Clones were read by immunoSEQ multiplex PCR, and TCRdb kept only the in-frame ones, dropping some. This sample yields 500,000 to 700,000 clones, of which 15% to 19% are seen a single time; about 0.087% belongs to the top ten. The material sequenced was naive CD4+ T cells from blood. The origin of the receptors is a man aged 18 to 29 in good health. CDR3s include the opening cysteine and the closing phenylalanine or tryptophan. The D gene is left open where the match is weak. Where a row states a size, it is once, few, many or the class of an expanded clone; other rows omit it.

D gene,V gene,clone size,J gene,CDR3 protein,CDR3 DNA
.,TRBV29-1,few,TRBJ2-3,CSTVPSTDTQYF,TGTTCGACTGTTCCTAGCACAGATACGCAGTATTTT
.,TRBV7-9,few,TRBJ1-2,CASSRDGQNYGYTF,TGTGCCAGCAGTCGAGATGGACAGAACTATGGCTACACCTTC
.,TRBV10-3,few,TRBJ2-7,CAISVLGATKSEQYF,TGTGCCATCAGTGTATTGGGGGCCACTAAAAGTGAGCAGTACTTC
TRBD2,TRBV7-3,.,TRBJ2-1,CASSPLSGSSNEQFF,TGTGCCAGCAGCCCCCTTAGCGGGAGCTCAAATGAGCAGTTCTTC
TRBD2,TRBV2,.,TRBJ2-1,CASSAMGLAGVGFF,TGTGCCAGCAGTGCTATGGGACTAGCGGGAGTGGGGTTCTTC
TRBD1,TRBV25-1,.,TRBJ2-7,CASSLNDRGQGEQYF,TGTGCCAGCAGTTTAAACGACAGGGGGCAGGGAGAGCAGTACTTC
.,TRBV5-6,few,TRBJ2-1,CASSLASSRQSSYNEQFF,TGTGCCAGCAGCTTGGCCTCTAGCAGACAGAGCTCCTACAATGAGCAGTTCTTC
TRBD1,TRBV7-3,few,TRBJ1-2,CASSSPLGTGEIDYGYTF,TGTGCCAGCAGCTCTCCCCTTGGGACAGGGGAGATCGACTATGGCTACACCTTC
.,TRBV7-8,few,TRBJ1-3,CASKRRGGSGNTIYF,TGTGCCAGCAAGCGAAGGGGGGGCTCTGGAAACACCATATATTTT
TRBD1,TRBV28,.,TRBJ1-6,CASSLPTTGRVSPLHF,TGTGCCAGCAGTTTGCCGACGACAGGGAGGGTTTCACCCCTCCACTTT
.,TRBV5-4,few,TRBJ1-3,CASSLGLLSGNTIYF,TGTGCCAGCAGCTTGGGACTGCTCTCTGGAAACACCATATATTTT
.,TRBV5-4,few,TRBJ1-2,CASSFNYGYTF,TGTGCCAGCAGCTTTAACTATGGCTACACCTTC
TRBD1,TRBV9,few,TRBJ1-2,CASSARGGRGIFFDGYTF,TGTGCCAGCAGCGCCAGGGGCGGCAGGGGGATTTTCTTTGATGGCTACACCTTC
TRBD1,TRBV30,few,TRBJ1-1,CAFFKTGANTEAFF,TGTGCCTTTTTTAAGACAGGGGCGAACACTGAAGCTTTCTTT
.,TRBV25-1,.,TRBJ2-5,CASSHHGGQKRTQYF,TGTGCCAGCAGTCACCACGGAGGACAGAAGAGAACCCAGTACTTC
TRBD1,TRBV7-9,few,TRBJ1-1,CASSQRTGDPMNTEAFF,TGTGCCAGCAGCCAGCGGACAGGGGATCCCATGAACACTGAAGCTTTCTTT
TRBD2,TRBV5-4,.,TRBJ2-3,CASSFSSGRTDTQYF,TGTGCCAGCAGCTTTTCTAGCGGGAGGACGGATACGCAGTATTTT
TRBD1,TRBV19,few,TRBJ2-7,CATVGQNSYEQYF,TGTGCCACCGTGGGACAGAACTCCTACGAGCAGTACTTC
.,TRBV7-9,.,TRBJ2-1,CASSSLMVGEFF,TGTGCCAGCAGCTCGTTGATGGTAGGTGAGTTCTTC
TRBD2,TRBV10-3,.,TRBJ2-7,CAISLAGEVEQYF,TGTGCCATCAGCCTAGCGGGAGAGGTCGAGCAGTACTTC
.,TRBV7-9,.,TRBJ2-6,CASSFWGANVLTF,TGTGCCAGCAGCTTCTGGGGGGCCAACGTCCTGACTTTC
TRBD1,TRBV19,few,TRBJ1-4,CASLNRGSNEKLFF,TGTGCCAGTCTGAACAGGGGGAGTAATGAAAAACTGTTTTTT
.,TRBV7-2,.,TRBJ1-3,CASSLVGASGNTIYF,TGTGCCAGCAGCTTAGTGGGGGCCTCTGGAAACACCATATATTTT
.,TRBV6-5,.,TRBJ2-7,CASSSQLGRSSYEQYF,TGTGCCAGCAGTTCCCAACTAGGGCGGAGCTCCTACGAGCAGTACTTC
.,TRBV12-5,few,TRBJ2-5,CASGFRGKTQYF,TGTGCTAGTGGTTTTCGTGGGAAGACCCAGTACTTC
.,TRBV7-2,few,TRBJ1-5,CASSLVPYSNQPQHF,TGTGCCAGCAGCTTAGTTCCCTATAGCAATCAGCCCCAGCATTTT
TRBD2,TRBV6-5,.,TRBJ2-1,CASRPTSGRALEQFF,TGTGCCAGCAGGCCGACTAGCGGGAGGGCACTTGAGCAGTTCTTC
.,TRBV4-3,few,TRBJ1-5,CASSQDAGGNQPQHF,TGCGCCAGCAGCCAAGATGCAGGAGGCAATCAGCCCCAGCATTTT
.,TRBV27,.,TRBJ2-7,CASSLSRGTYEQYF,TGTGCCAGCAGTTTATCGCGGGGAACCTACGAGCAGTACTTC
.,TRBV5-4,few,TRBJ2-7,CASSSNYRTAYEQYF,TGTGCCAGCAGCAGCAACTATAGGACAGCCTACGAGCAGTACTTC
TRBD1,TRBV10-3,few,TRBJ2-1,CAISDSRTGYNEQFF,TGTGCCATCAGTGACTCTAGGACAGGTTACAATGAGCAGTTCTTC
TRBD2,TRBV5-4,few,TRBJ2-3,CASSLTSGGAGTDTQYF,TGTGCCAGCAGCCTCACTAGCGGGGGGGCTGGCACAGATACGCAGTATTTT
.,TRBV18,.,TRBJ1-5,CASSPGPGQPQHF,TGTGCCAGCTCACCAGGCCCCGGTCAGCCCCAGCATTTT
TRBD1,TRBV7-9,.,TRBJ1-2,CASSPPGQGGGYTF,TGTGCCAGCAGCCCCCCGGGACAGGGAGGCGGCTACACCTTC
.,TRBV28,few,TRBJ2-5,CASTGNQETQYF,TGTGCCAGCACCGGGAACCAAGAGACCCAGTACTTC
.,TRBV19,.,TRBJ2-3,CASSISWGTDTQYF,TGTGCCAGTAGTATATCGTGGGGCACAGATACGCAGTATTTT
.,TRBV7-2,few,TRBJ2-1,CASSLASGSSYNEQFF,TGTGCCAGCAGCTTAGCTAGCGGAAGCTCCTACAATGAGCAGTTCTTC
TRBD2,TRBV30,.,TRBJ2-3,CAWTRGGGDTDTQYF,TGTGCCTGGACCCGTGGTGGGGGGGACACAGATACGCAGTATTTT
.,TRBV11-2,.,TRBJ2-3,CASSLEPSATDTQYF,TGTGCCAGCAGCTTAGAACCTAGCGCCACAGATACGCAGTATTTT
TRBD1,TRBV11-3,.,TRBJ2-3,CASSESRGTDTQYF,TGTGCCAGCAGCGAAAGCAGGGGGACAGATACGCAGTATTTT